The rows below give T cell receptor beta chains drawn from one sample of a study of blood T cell repertoires in COVID-19. The assay was immunoSEQ multiplex PCR, and TCRdb's table has in-frame clones only and misses some. This table holds roughly 250,000 clones, roughly 89% found once. The sequencing input was PBMCs or T cells enriched from blood (not recorded which). These TCRs come from a man between 40 and 49 years old who had recovered from COVID-19. CDR3s include the opening cysteine and the closing phenylalanine or tryptophan. D genes are given only for firm matches.

>TRBJ2-3|TRBV7-8|TRBD2
CASSLVTGTSVDTQYF
>TRBJ2-7|TRBV6-5|-
CASTQDRGHYEQYF
>TRBJ1-4|TRBV7-9|-
CASSSYPWTAATNEKLFF
>TRBJ1-1|TRBV18|TRBD1
CARGTGVLDTEAFF
>TRBJ1-2|TRBV14|-
CASSQEIIGGGYTF
>TRBJ2-5|TRBV4-2|TRBD2
CASSQAWTSGGQETQYF
>TRBJ1-2|TRBV5-1|-
CASSLEDNFRRGYTF
>TRBJ1-1|TRBV19|TRBD1
CASSLDRAKIKKVNTEAFF
>TRBJ2-1|TRBV19|TRBD2
CASSFKRDGSYNEQFF
>TRBJ1-1|TRBV7-3|-
CASSREGGMDTEAFF
>TRBJ2-7|TRBV28|-
CAGRGSLGEQYF
>TRBJ2-7|TRBV25-1|TRBD1
CASSELWDRGYTTQYF
>TRBJ2-1|TRBV27|-
CASSLFLAANEQFF
>TRBJ1-1|TRBV1|-
CTSSRRQGAPDGQNTEAFF
>TRBJ2-1|TRBV19|-
CASSITGVSYNEQFF
>TRBJ1-1|TRBV10-2|-
CASSDAENTEAFF
>TRBJ2-3|TRBV5-6|-
CASSRGFSGGSNTQYF
>TRBJ2-5|TRBV14|TRBD2
CASSPLTSVETQYF
>TRBJ1-4|TRBV5-4|-
CASSLGAGVNEKLFF
>TRBJ2-3|TRBV9|-
CASSVWSEGTDTQYF
>TRBJ2-7|TRBV18|TRBD2
CASSSGTSGTYEQYF
>TRBJ2-7|TRBV4-2|TRBD2
CASSQDSSSGGYFPRYEQYF
>TRBJ1-2|TRBV24-1|-
CATSDSYNYGYTF